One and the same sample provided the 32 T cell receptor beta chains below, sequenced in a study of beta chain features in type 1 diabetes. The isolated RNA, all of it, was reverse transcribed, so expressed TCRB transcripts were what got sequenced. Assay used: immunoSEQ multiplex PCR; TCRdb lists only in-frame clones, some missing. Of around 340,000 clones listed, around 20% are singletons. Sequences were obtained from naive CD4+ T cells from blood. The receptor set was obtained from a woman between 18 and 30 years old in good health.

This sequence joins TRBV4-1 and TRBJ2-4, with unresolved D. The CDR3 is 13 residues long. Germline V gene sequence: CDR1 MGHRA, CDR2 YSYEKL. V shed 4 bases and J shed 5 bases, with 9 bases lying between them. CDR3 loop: CASSLKEENIQYF. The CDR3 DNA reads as TGCGCCAGCAGCCTTAAAGAGGAAAACATTCAGTACTTC.

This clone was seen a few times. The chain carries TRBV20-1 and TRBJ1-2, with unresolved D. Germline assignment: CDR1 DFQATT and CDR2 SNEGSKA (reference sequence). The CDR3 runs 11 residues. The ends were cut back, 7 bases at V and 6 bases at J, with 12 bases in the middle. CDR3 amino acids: CSGTAADGYTF. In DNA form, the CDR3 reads TGCAGTGGTACGGCGGCCGATGGCTACACCTTC.

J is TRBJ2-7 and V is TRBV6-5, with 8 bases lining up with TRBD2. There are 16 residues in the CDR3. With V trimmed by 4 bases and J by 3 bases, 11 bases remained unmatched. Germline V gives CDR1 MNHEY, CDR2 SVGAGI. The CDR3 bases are TGTGCCAGCAGTTCTTCCCCAGCGGGAGCTCTCTACGAGCAGTACTTC. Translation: CASSSSPAGALYEQYF.

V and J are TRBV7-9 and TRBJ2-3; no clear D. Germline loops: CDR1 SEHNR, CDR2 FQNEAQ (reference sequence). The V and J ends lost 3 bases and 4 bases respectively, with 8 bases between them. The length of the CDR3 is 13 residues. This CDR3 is CASSLTDSDTQYF. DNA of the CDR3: TGTGCCAGCAGCTTGACTGACTCAGATACGCAGTATTTT.

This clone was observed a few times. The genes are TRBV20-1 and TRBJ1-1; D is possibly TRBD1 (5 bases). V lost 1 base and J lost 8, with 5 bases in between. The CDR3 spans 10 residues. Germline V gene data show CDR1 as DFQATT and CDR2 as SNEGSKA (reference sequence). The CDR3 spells CSARAGEAFF. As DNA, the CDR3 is TGCAGTGCTAGAGCAGGGGAAGCTTTCTTT.

The CDR3 DNA reads as TGCAGCGTATGGGAGGGTTACGAGCAGTACTTC. As protein: CSVWEGYEQYF. This chain links TRBV29-1 with TRBJ2-5, with TRBD2 matching over 7 bases. Judging by the DNA end, TRBJ2-7 fits better; the J call may be wrong. The germline CDR1 and CDR2 sequences are SQVTM and ANQGSEA. The length of the CDR3 is 11 residues.

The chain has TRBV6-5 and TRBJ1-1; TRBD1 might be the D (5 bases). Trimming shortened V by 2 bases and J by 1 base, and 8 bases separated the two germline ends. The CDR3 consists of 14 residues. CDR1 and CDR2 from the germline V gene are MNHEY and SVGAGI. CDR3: CASSYDGGNTEAFF. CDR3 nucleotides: TGTGCCAGCAGTTACGACGGGGGGAACACTGAAGCTTTCTTT.

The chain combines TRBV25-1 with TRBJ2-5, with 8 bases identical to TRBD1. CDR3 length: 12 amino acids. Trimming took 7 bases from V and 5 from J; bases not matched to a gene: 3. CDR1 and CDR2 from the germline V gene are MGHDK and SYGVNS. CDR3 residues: CASMTGVETQYF. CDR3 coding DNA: TGTGCCAGCATGACAGGGGTGGAGACCCAGTACTTC.

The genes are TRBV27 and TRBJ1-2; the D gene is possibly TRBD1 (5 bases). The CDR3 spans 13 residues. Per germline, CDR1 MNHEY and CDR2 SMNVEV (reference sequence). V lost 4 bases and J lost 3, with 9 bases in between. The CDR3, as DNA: TGTGCCAGCAGTTCAGGCAGGGACTATGGCTACACCTTC. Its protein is CASSSGRDYGYTF.

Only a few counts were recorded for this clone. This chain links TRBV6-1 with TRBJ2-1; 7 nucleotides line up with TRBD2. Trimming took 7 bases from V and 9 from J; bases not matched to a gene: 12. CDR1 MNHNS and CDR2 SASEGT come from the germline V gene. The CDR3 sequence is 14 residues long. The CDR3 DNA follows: TGTGCCAGCACCGATAGAGGGAGGGGACCTGAGCAGTTCTTC. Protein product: CASTDRGRGPEQFF.

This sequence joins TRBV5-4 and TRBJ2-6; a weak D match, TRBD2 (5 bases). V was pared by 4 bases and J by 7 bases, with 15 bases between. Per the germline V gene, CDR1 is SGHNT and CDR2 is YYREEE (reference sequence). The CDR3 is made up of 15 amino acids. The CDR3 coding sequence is TGTGCCAGCAGCGGCCGGGGTATTAGAGCCAACGTCCTGACTTTC. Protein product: CASSGRGIRANVLTF. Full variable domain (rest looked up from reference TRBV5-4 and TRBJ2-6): ETGVTQSPTHLIKTRGQQVTLRCSSQSGHNTVSWYQQALGQGPQFIFQYYREEENGRGNFPPRFSGLQFPNYSSELNVNALELDDSALYLCASSGRGIRANVLTFGAGSRLTVL.

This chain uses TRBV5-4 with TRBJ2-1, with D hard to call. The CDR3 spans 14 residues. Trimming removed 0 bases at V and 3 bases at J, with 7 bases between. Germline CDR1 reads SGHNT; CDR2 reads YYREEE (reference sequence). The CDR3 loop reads CASSLGPNYNEQFF. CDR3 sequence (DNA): TGTGCCAGCAGCTTGGGGCCAAACTACAATGAGCAGTTCTTC.

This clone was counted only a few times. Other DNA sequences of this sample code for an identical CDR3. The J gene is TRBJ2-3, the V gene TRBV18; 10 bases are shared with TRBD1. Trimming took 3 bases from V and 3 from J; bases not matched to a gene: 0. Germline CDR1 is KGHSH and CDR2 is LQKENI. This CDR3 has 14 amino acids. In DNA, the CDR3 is TGTGCCAGCTCACCGGGACAGGGGACAGATACGCAGTATTTT. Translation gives CASSPGQGTDTQYF.

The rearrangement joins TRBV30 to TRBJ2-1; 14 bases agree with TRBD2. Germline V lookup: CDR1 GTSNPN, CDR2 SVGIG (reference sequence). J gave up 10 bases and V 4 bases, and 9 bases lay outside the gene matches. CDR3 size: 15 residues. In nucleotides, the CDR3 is TGTGCCTGGATGCCGGGACTAGCGGGAGCGGGGGAGCAGTTCTTC. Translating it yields CAWMPGLAGAGEQFF.

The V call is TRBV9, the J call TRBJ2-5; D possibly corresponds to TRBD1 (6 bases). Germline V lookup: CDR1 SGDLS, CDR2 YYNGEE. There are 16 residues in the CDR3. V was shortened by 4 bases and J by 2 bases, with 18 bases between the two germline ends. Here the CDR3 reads CASSSGDTRSQETQYF. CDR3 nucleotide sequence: TGTGCCAGCAGCAGTGGGGACACCCGTTCTCAAGAGACCCAGTACTTC.

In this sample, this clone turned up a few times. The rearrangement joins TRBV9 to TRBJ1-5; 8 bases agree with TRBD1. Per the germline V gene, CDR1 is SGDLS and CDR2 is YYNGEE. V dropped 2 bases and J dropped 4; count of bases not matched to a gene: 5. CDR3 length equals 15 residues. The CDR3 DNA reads TGTGCCAGCAGCGTTTCAGGGGGCGCAAATCAGCCCCAGCATTTT. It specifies CASSVSGGANQPQHF.

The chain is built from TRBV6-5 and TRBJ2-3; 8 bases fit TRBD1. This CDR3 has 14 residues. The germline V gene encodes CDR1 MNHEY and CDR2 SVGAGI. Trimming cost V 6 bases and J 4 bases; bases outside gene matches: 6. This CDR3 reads CASRPLTGADTQYF. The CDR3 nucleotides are TGTGCCAGCAGGCCTCTGACAGGGGCAGATACGCAGTATTTT.

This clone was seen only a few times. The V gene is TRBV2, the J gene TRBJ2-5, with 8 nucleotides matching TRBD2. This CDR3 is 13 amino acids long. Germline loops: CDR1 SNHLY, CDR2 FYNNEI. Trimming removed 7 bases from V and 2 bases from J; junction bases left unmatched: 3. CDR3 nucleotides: TGTGCCAGCAATAGCGGGGTTCAAGAGACCCAGTACTTC. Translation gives CASNSGVQETQYF.

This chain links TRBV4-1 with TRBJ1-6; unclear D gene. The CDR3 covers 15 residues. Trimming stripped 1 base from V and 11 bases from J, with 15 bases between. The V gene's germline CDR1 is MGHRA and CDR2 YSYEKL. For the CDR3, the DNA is TGCGCCAGCAGCCAAGGGAGGTTTCCAGAGGCACCCCTCCACTTT. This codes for CASSQGRFPEAPLHF.

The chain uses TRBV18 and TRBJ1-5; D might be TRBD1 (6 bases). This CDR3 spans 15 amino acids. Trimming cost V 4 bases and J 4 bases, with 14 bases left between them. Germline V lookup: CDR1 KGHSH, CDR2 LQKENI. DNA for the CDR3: TGTGCCAGCTCACAAAACAGGGACGCGAATCAGCCCCAGCATTTT. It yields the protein CASSQNRDANQPQHF.

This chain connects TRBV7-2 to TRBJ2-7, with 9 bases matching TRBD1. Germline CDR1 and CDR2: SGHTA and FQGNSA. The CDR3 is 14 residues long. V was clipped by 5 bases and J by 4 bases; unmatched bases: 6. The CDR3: CASSPGTGWYEQYF. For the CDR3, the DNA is TGTGCCAGCAGCCCGGGGACAGGGTGGTACGAGCAGTACTTC.

The CDR3 is CASSETGDNGYTF. CDR3 bases: TGTGCCAGCAGCGAGACAGGGGATAATGGCTACACCTTC. V and J are TRBV7-2 and TRBJ1-2; 8 bases agree with TRBD1. This CDR3 spans 13 amino acids. V was clipped by 5 bases and J by 6 bases; unmatched bases: 5. In germline, CDR1 is SGHTA, CDR2 FQGNSA.

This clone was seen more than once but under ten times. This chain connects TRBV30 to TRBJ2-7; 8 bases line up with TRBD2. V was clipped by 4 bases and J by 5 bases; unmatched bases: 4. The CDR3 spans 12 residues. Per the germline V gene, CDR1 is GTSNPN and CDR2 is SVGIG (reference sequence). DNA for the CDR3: TGTGCCTGGACCACTAGCGGCAACGAGCAGTACTTC. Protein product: CAWTTSGNEQYF.

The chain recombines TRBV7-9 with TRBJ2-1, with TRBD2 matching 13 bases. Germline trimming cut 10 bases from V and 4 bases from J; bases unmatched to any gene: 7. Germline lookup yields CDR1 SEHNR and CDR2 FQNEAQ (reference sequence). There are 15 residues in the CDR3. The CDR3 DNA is TGTGCCACGCATATGGGACTAGCGGGGTACAATGAGCAGTTCTTC. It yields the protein CATHMGLAGYNEQFF.

The CDR3 nucleotides read TGCGCCAGCAGCTTGGGGACAACCTACGAGCAGTACTTC. Its translation: CASSLGTTYEQYF. V and J are TRBV5-1 and TRBJ2-7, with D possibly TRBD1 on 5 matching bases. This CDR3 spans 13 amino acids. The germline V and J ends were trimmed by 0 bases and 2 bases, with 6 bases remaining between them. Germline-derived CDR1 and CDR2 are SGHRS and YFSETQ.

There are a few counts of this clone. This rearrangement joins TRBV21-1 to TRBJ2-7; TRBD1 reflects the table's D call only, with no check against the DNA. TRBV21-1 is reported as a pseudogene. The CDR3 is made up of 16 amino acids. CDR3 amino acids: CASSKAAENNHYEQYF. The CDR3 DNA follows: TGTGCCAGCAGCAAAGCGGCAGAAAATAATCACTACGAGCAGTACTTC.

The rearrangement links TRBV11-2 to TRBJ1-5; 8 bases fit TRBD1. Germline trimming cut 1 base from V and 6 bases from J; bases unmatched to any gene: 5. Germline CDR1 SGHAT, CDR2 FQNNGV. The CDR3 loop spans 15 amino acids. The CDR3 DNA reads TGTGCCAGCAGCTTAGGCAGGGGGCATAGTCAGCCCCAGCATTTT. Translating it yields CASSLGRGHSQPQHF.

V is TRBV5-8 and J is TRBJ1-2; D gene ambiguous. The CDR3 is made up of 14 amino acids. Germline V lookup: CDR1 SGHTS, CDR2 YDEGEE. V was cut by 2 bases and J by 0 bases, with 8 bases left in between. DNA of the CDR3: TGTGCCAGCAGCTTCCGAGTCACTAACTATGGCTACACCTTC. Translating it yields CASSFRVTNYGYTF.

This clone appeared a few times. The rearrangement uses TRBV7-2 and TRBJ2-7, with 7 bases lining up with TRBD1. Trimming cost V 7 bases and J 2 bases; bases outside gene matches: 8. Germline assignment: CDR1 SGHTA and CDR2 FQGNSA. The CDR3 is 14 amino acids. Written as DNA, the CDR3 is TGTGCCAGCACCCGGGACAGACATCCCTACGAGCAGTACTTC. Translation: CASTRDRHPYEQYF.

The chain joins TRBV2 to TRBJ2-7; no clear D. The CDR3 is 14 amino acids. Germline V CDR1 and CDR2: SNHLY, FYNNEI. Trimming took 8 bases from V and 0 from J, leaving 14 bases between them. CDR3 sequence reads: CASARLTSSYEQYF. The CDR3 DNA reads TGTGCCAGCGCCAGACTGACGAGCTCCTACGAGCAGTACTTC. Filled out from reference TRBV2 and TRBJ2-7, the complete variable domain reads EPEVTQTPSHQVTQMGQEVILRCVPISNHLYFYWYRQILGQKVEFLVSFYNNEISEKSEIFDDQFSVERPDGSNFTLKIRSTKLEDSAMYFCASARLTSSYEQYFGPGTRLTVT.

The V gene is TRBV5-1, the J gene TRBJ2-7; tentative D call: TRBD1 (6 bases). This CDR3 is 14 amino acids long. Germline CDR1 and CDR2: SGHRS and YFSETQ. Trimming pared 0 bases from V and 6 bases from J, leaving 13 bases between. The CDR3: CASSLASSGVEQYF. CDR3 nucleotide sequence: TGCGCCAGCAGCTTGGCCTCCTCAGGGGTCGAGCAGTACTTC.

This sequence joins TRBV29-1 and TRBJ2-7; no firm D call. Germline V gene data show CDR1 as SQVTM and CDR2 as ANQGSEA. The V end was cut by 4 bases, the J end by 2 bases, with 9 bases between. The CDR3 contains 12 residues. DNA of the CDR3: TGCAGCGTTGGCAGAACAACCTACGAGCAGTACTTC. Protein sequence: CSVGRTTYEQYF.